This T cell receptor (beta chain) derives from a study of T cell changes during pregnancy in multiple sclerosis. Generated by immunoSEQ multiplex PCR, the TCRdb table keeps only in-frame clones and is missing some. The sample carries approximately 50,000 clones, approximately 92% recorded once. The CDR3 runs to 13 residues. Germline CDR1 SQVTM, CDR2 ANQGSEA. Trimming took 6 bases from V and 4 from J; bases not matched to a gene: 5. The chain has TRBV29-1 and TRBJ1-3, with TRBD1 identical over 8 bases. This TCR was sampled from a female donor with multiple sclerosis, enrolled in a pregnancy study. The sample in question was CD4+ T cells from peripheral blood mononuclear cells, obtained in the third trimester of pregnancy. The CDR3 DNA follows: TGCAGCGTGAGGACAGGGATAGGAAACACCATATATTTT. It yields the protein CSVRTGIGNTIYF. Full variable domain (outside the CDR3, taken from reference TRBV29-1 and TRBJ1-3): SAVISQKPSRDICQRGTSLTIQCQVDSQVTMMFWYRQQPGQSLTLIATANQGSEATYESGFVIDKFPISRPNLTFSTLTVSNMSPEDSSIYLCSVRTGIGNTIYFGEGSWLTVV.